The 30 T cell receptor beta chains listed next were all sequenced from one sample in a study of blood T cell repertoires in COVID-19. The protocol was immunoSEQ multiplex PCR, while the TCRdb copy is restricted to in-frame clones and leaves out a portion. The repertoire has 290,000 or so clones, 85% to 90% of them found once; the top ten carry 1.3%. Sequencing used peripheral blood. These receptor sequences come from a man between 70 and 80 years old with acute or convalescent COVID-19.

This rearrangement joins TRBV5-1 to TRBJ1-6; TRBD1 agrees at 8 bases. The germline CDR1 and CDR2 sequences are SGHRS and YFSETQ. Trimming at V came to 4 bases and at J to 7 bases, leaving 10 bases not matched to a gene. The CDR3 covers 16 residues. CDR3: CASSTVGTGRNSPLHF. For the CDR3, the DNA is TGCGCCAGCAGCACGGTGGGGACAGGAAGAAATTCACCCCTCCACTTT.

The chain carries TRBV5-1 and TRBJ2-1; D possibly corresponds to TRBD2 (5 bases). The CDR3 length is 15 residues. Germline V lookup: CDR1 SGHRS, CDR2 YFSETQ. With 0 bases removed from V and 3 bases from J, the gap between germline ends came to 10 bases. In nucleotides, the CDR3 is TGCGCCAGCAGCTTGGAGACTAATAACTACAATGAGCAGTTCTTC. This translates into CASSLETNNYNEQFF. Based on the CDR3 plus reference TRBV5-1 and TRBJ2-1, the full variable domain is KAGVTQTPRYLIKTRGQQVTLSCSPISGHRSVSWYQQTPGQGLQFLFEYFSETQRNKGNFPGRFSGRQFSNSRSEMNVSTLELGDSALYLCASSLETNNYNEQFFGPGTRLTVL.

V usage is TRBV3-1 (or the pseudogene TRBV3-2) and J usage is TRBJ2-1; 11 bases align to TRBD2. V was clipped by 4 bases and J by 5 bases; unmatched bases: 7. Germline V CDR1 and CDR2: LGHDT, YNNKEL (reference sequence). The CDR3 runs 16 residues. In DNA, the CDR3 is TGTGCCAGCAGCCTAACTAGCGGGAGTAGGAACAATGAGCAGTTCTTC. It specifies CASSLTSGSRNNEQFF.

The chain combines TRBV4-1 with TRBJ1-5; D is possibly TRBD1 (6 bases). Germline loops: CDR1 MGHRA, CDR2 YSYEKL. The germline V and J ends were trimmed by 0 bases and 5 bases, with 17 bases remaining between them. CDR3 length: 17 amino acids. The CDR3 DNA follows: TGCGCCAGCAGCCAAGATGGGGGGGCAGGCCCTTATCAGCCCCAGCATTTT. Encoded protein: CASSQDGGAGPYQPQHF.

J is TRBJ1-6 and V is TRBV28, with a weak D call TRBD1 (6 bases). Germline V gene lookup returns CDR1 MDHEN and CDR2 SYDVKM. V was trimmed by 1 base and J by 7 bases, leaving 11 bases between them. The CDR3 sequence is 15 residues long. This chain's CDR3 is CASSLSLTGNSPLHF. As DNA, the CDR3 is TGTGCCAGCAGTTTATCCTTGACAGGAAATTCACCCCTCCACTTT.

The chain combines TRBV10-3 with TRBJ2-1; D unclear. The CDR3 consists of 15 residues. CDR1 ENHRY and CDR2 SYGVKD come from the germline V gene. V shed 2 bases and J shed 2 bases, with 10 bases lying between them. CDR3 sequence (DNA): TGTGCCATCAGTGAGACCGGGTCTACCTACAATGAGCAGTTCTTC. Translated, it gives CAISETGSTYNEQFF.

This clone was observed a handful of times. The chain recombines TRBV2 with TRBJ2-6; D is perhaps TRBD1 (5 bases). Germline-derived CDR1 and CDR2 are SNHLY and FYNNEI. This CDR3 comprises 15 residues. V was clipped by 7 bases and J by 0 bases, with 10 bases between them. Here the CDR3 reads CASNRQSSGANVLTF. The CDR3 bases are TGTGCCAGCAATAGACAGTCCTCTGGGGCCAACGTCCTGACTTTC.

The chain recombines TRBV6-5 with TRBJ1-1; a possible D gene is TRBD1 (5 bases). The CDR3 length is 16 residues. Germline V gene data show CDR1 as MNHEY and CDR2 as SVGAGI. V lost 2 bases and J 4 bases, leaving 17 bases between the germline ends. CDR3: CASSYHGAGRATEAFF. For the CDR3, the DNA is TGTGCCAGCAGTTACCACGGTGCGGGGCGGGCCACTGAAGCTTTCTTT.

J is TRBJ2-2 and V is TRBV7-9; 9 nucleotides match TRBD1. The trim removed 1 base at V and 5 bases at J, leaving 2 bases unmatched. Germline loops: CDR1 SEHNR, CDR2 FQNEAQ (reference sequence). The CDR3 contains 15 residues. The CDR3 is CASSLGTGATGELFF. The CDR3 DNA reads TGTGCCAGCAGCTTAGGGACAGGGGCGACCGGGGAGCTGTTTTTT.

J is TRBJ2-2 and V is TRBV5-1; 9 nucleotides line up with TRBD2. Germline assignment: CDR1 SGHRS and CDR2 YFSETQ. This CDR3 has 16 residues. After removal of 4 bases from V and 3 bases from J, the junction contained 7 bases not matched to a gene. The CDR3 DNA follows: TGCGCCAGCAGCACGGGGACTAGCCGGGACACCGGGGAGCTGTTTTTT. It specifies CASSTGTSRDTGELFF.

This clone came up once. The V gene is TRBV29-1, the J gene TRBJ2-3, with D perhaps matching TRBD2 (6 bases). The CDR3 extends over 15 amino acids. Germline CDR1 and CDR2: SQVTM and ANQGSEA. Trimming took 6 bases from V and 6 from J, leaving 22 bases between them. The CDR3 nucleotides read TGCAGCGTAGAGGGAGGACTACTGGTATCCGATACGCAGTATTTT. This sequence encodes CSVEGGLLVSDTQYF.

This clone was counted a few times. This chain connects TRBV24-1 to TRBJ1-2, with D possibly being TRBD1 (5 bases). Trimming shortened V by 3 bases and J by 7 bases, and 11 bases separated the two germline ends. Germline CDR1 KGHDR, CDR2 SFDVKD. The CDR3 has 13 amino acids. Written as DNA, the CDR3 is TGTGCCACCAGTGATAGGACCCAGGGTGGCTACACCTTC. Amino acid sequence: CATSDRTQGGYTF.

As regards this clone: The same CDR3 arises from other DNA sequences in this sample as well. The chain combines TRBV18 with TRBJ2-2; TRBD1 might be the D (5 bases). V lost 5 bases to trimming and J lost 2 bases, with 9 bases between them. From germline, CDR1 is KGHSH and CDR2 LQKENI. This CDR3 is built from 14 residues. CDR3 protein: CASSRTTNTGELFF. The CDR3 DNA follows: TGTGCCAGCTCAAGGACAACTAACACCGGGGAGCTGTTTTTT.

V is TRBV19 and J is TRBJ2-7, with D perhaps matching TRBD2 (8 bases). Trimming cost V 6 bases and J 0 bases, with 21 bases left between them. CDR3 length: 17 residues. Germline V gives CDR1 LNHDA, CDR2 SQIVND (reference sequence). The CDR3 spells CASSSRGGQRFSYEQYF. Here the CDR3 DNA reads TGTGCCAGTAGCTCCCGGGGGGGACAGCGCTTCTCCTACGAGCAGTACTTC.

The chain is built from TRBV5-1 and TRBJ2-6, with D uncertain. The V gene lost 5 bases and the J gene lost 1 base, with 10 bases spanning the gap. The germline CDR1 and CDR2 sequences are SGHRS and YFSETQ. This CDR3 comprises 15 residues. CDR3 in DNA: TGCGCCAGCAGTCCCACTACGTCTGGGGCCAACGTCCTGACTTTC. Amino acids: CASSPTTSGANVLTF.

The rearrangement uses TRBV9 and TRBJ1-3; a possible D gene is TRBD1 (5 bases). The CDR3 loop spans 15 amino acids. Trimming left V 4 bases short and J 0 bases short, with 11 bases between. Germline assignment: CDR1 SGDLS and CDR2 YYNGEE. CDR3 in DNA: TGTGCCAGCAGCACTACAGGTACCTCTGGAAACACCATATATTTT. This encodes CASSTTGTSGNTIYF.

The V and J genes are TRBV19 and TRBJ2-1, with TRBD2 matching over 7 bases. The length of the CDR3 is 14 residues. Germline loops: CDR1 LNHDA, CDR2 SQIVND (reference sequence). J lost 3 bases, V lost 5 bases, and 4 bases had no gene match. The CDR3 here is CASSSRGDYNEQFF. The CDR3 nucleotides are TGTGCCAGTAGTTCCCGGGGGGACTACAATGAGCAGTTCTTC.

The chain combines TRBV11-2 with TRBJ2-2; D might be TRBD1 (6 bases). Trimming took 1 base from V and 0 from J, leaving 9 bases between them. Germline CDR1 SGHAT, CDR2 FQNNGV. The CDR3 totals 16 residues. In DNA form, the CDR3 reads TGTGCCAGCAGCTTAGTAGGGGGATCGAACACCGGGGAGCTGTTTTTT. Translation gives CASSLVGGSNTGELFF.

This clone was seen a few times. The chain recombines TRBV20-1 with TRBJ1-1; D is unresolved. The CDR3 covers 12 residues. CDR1 and CDR2 from the germline V gene are DFQATT and SNEGSKA (reference sequence). V gave up 3 bases and J gave up 4 bases, with 9 bases separating them. The CDR3 loop reads CSASLWLTEAFF. The CDR3 nucleotides read TGCAGTGCTAGTCTTTGGCTCACTGAAGCTTTCTTT.

This clone has more than one count but fewer than ten. J is TRBJ2-3 and V is TRBV9, with 9 bases fitting TRBD2. Germline V lookup: CDR1 SGDLS, CDR2 YYNGEE. This CDR3 is 16 amino acids long. With 2 bases clipped from V and 3 bases from J, the junction kept 7 bases outside the gene matches. CDR3 nucleotides: TGTGCCAGCAGCGTCGTCGGCGGGAGGGGAACAGATACGCAGTATTTT. As protein: CASSVVGGRGTDTQYF.

This clone has more than one count but fewer than ten. The J gene is TRBJ2-4, the V gene TRBV24-1; weak D call: TRBD2 (6 bases). Trimming removed 5 bases at V and 9 bases at J, with 10 bases between. This CDR3 spans 12 amino acids. The germline V gene encodes CDR1 KGHDR and CDR2 SFDVKD. DNA of the CDR3: TGTGCCACCAGTGCACGGGGAGGCATTCAGTACTTC. This encodes CATSARGGIQYF.

V and J are TRBV5-6 and TRBJ2-7, with 9 positions matching TRBD1. CDR3 length equals 15 residues. V lost 2 bases to trimming and J lost 3 bases; unmatched junction nucleotides: 6. The germline V gene encodes CDR1 SGHDT and CDR2 YYEEEE. The CDR3 loop reads CASSLLGTGFYEQYF. CDR3 DNA: TGTGCCAGCAGCTTATTGGGGACAGGGTTCTACGAGCAGTACTTC.

This clone was seen a single time. The chain links TRBV19 to TRBJ2-1; D remains unclear. The CDR3 consists of 13 residues. Trimming removed 9 bases from V and 7 bases from J, with 16 bases in between. Germline CDR1 reads LNHDA; CDR2 reads SQIVND (reference sequence). The CDR3 nucleotides read TGTGCCAGCCAGACTGGAAATGCTAATGAGCAGTTCTTC. Encoded protein: CASQTGNANEQFF.

In this sample, this clone turned up once. J is TRBJ1-6 and V is TRBV6-1; D gene ambiguous. The germline V gene encodes CDR1 MNHNS and CDR2 SASEGT. The CDR3 contains 14 residues. Trimming pared 3 bases from V and 10 bases from J, leaving 13 bases between. The CDR3: CASSDLSGVSPLHF. CDR3 nucleotide sequence: TGTGCCAGCAGTGACCTCTCCGGGGTCTCACCCCTCCACTTT.

V and J are TRBV13 and TRBJ2-7; 8 bases align to TRBD2. V gave up 4 bases and J gave up 2 bases; unmatched junction bases: 4. The germline CDR1 and CDR2 sequences are PRHDT and FYEKMQ (reference sequence). This CDR3 is 14 amino acids long. For the CDR3, the DNA is TGTGCCAGCAGCTCCATTAGCGGGACCTACGAGCAGTACTTC. It yields the protein CASSSISGTYEQYF.

V and J are TRBV20-1 and TRBJ2-1; TRBD2 agrees at 12 bases. The CDR3 runs 15 residues. Germline values: CDR1 DFQATT, CDR2 SNEGSKA (reference sequence). The V segment lost 3 bases and the J segment 6 bases; nucleotides outside the gene matches: 6. CDR3 loop: CSASQGTSGSNEQFF. CDR3 DNA: TGCAGTGCTAGTCAAGGGACTAGCGGGTCCAATGAGCAGTTCTTC.

The V call is TRBV28, the J call TRBJ2-7; D possibly corresponds to TRBD1 (6 bases). Germline V gene lookup returns CDR1 MDHEN and CDR2 SYDVKM. The V and J ends lost 6 bases and 2 bases respectively, with 17 bases between them. The CDR3 is made up of 15 amino acids. CDR3: CASSPRTVTTYEQYF. CDR3 coding DNA: TGTGCCAGCAGCCCACGGACAGTCACAACCTACGAGCAGTACTTC. Drawing the rest from reference TRBV28 and TRBJ2-7, the complete variable domain is DVKVTQSSRYLVKRTGEKVFLECVQDMDHENMFWYRQDPGLGLRLIYFSYDVKMKEKGDIPEGYSVSREKKERFSLILESASTNQTSMYLCASSPRTVTTYEQYFGPGTRLTVT.

In regard to this clone: The sample contains more than one DNA sequence encoding this CDR3. The chain uses TRBV27 and TRBJ1-6; perhaps TRBD1 as D (6 bases). The germline CDR1 and CDR2 sequences are MNHEY and SMNVEV (reference sequence). Trimming took off 3 bases at V and 10 bases at J, with 7 bases between the two ends. This CDR3 comprises 12 residues. This chain's CDR3 is CASSLRGSPLHF. CDR3 DNA: TGTGCCAGCAGTTTGAGGGGGTCACCCCTCCACTTT.

This clone was seen more than once but under ten times. The V gene is TRBV5-4, the J gene TRBJ2-7; TRBD1 matches 7 bases. The CDR3 is made up of 13 amino acids. From germline, CDR1 is SGHNT and CDR2 YYREEE (reference sequence). The ends lost 4 bases at V and 3 bases at J; junction bases unmatched: 4. The CDR3: CASSQGTDYEQYF. The DNA of the CDR3 is TGTGCCAGCAGCCAAGGGACAGACTACGAGCAGTACTTC.

The genes are TRBV5-8 and TRBJ2-5; 8 bases map to TRBD1. This CDR3 has 13 residues. CDR1 is SGHTS, CDR2 YDEGEE, per germline. V dropped 6 bases and J dropped 2; count of bases not matched to a gene: 3. Here the CDR3 DNA reads TGTGCCAGCACCCGGACAGGGCAAGAGACCCAGTACTTC. It encodes CASTRTGQETQYF.